These 11 T cell receptor beta chains originate from one sample sequenced in a study of patients and donors after allogeneic stem cell transplantation. Using its own MiXCR run on the RT-PCR reads, TCRdb lists one record per CDR3 protein. The sample records about 230,000 distinct CDR3 sequences, roughly an eighth being singletons. Sequenced input: blood, either unsorted or a sorted T cell fraction (not recorded which). These receptors all come from a human donor who was either an allogeneic HSCT recipient or a stem cell or donor lymphocyte infusion donor (not recorded which). It is not recorded whose cells these are; they may come from a transplant donor.

The chain employs TRBV18 and TRBJ2-7; TRBD1 is a possible D gene (6 bases). The germline V gene encodes CDR1 KGHSH and CDR2 LQKENI. The CDR3 length is 15 residues. Trimming took off 3 bases at V and 3 bases at J, with 15 bases between the two ends. The CDR3, as DNA: TGTGCCAGCTCACCGCTTTCCACAGGGAACTACGAGCAGTACTTC. It yields the protein CASSPLSTGNYEQYF.

The chain combines TRBV27 with TRBJ1-2; the D gene is possibly TRBD1 (5 bases). Trimming cost V 10 bases and J 4 bases, with 22 bases left between them. Per germline, CDR1 MNHEY and CDR2 SMNVEV (reference sequence). The CDR3 is made up of 15 amino acids. CDR3 DNA sequence: TGTGCCATCGGCTATCCTCGGGGGAGCGGCTATGGCTACACCTTC. Translating gives CAIGYPRGSGYGYTF.

This clonotype appeared a few times. The chain combines TRBV5-4 with TRBJ2-5; D unclear. From germline, CDR1 is SGHNT and CDR2 YYREEE (reference sequence). The CDR3 length is 16 residues. Trimming shortened V by 0 bases and J by 2 bases, and 14 bases separated the two germline ends. CDR3 amino acids: CASSLAEWYTQETQYF. The CDR3 DNA reads as TGTGCCAGCAGCTTGGCCGAATGGTACACTCAAGAGACCCAGTACTTC.

This clonotype has at least ten counts. The chain recombines TRBV12-3 or TRBV12-4 with TRBJ1-2, with a possible D match to TRBD1 (6 bases). The CDR3 totals 15 residues. V gave up 7 bases and J gave up 5 bases, with 20 bases separating them. The CDR3, as DNA: TGTGCCAGCACCAAAACGGGACAACTAGGGTATGGCTACACCTTC. The encoded protein is CASTKTGQLGYGYTF.

The chain couples TRBV27 to TRBJ1-5; D might be TRBD1 (6 bases). V lost 6 bases, J lost 6 bases, and 15 bases lay in between. The germline V gene has CDR1 MNHEY and CDR2 SMNVEV (reference sequence). The CDR3 is 14 amino acids. The CDR3 DNA is TGTGCCAGCAGGGGGGCGGGAGGCGGTCAGCCCCAGCATTTT. It specifies CASRGAGGGQPQHF.

This clonotype came up many times. The V call is TRBV7-2, the J call TRBJ2-6; 7 nucleotides match TRBD2. Trimming removed 3 bases from V and 0 bases from J; junction bases left unmatched: 5. This CDR3 is 17 amino acids long. Germline V gene data show CDR1 as SGHTA and CDR2 as FQGNSA. The CDR3 protein is CASSLSGVRSGANVLTF. CDR3 nucleotide sequence: TGTGCCAGCAGCTTGAGCGGGGTCCGCTCTGGGGCCAACGTCCTGACTTTC.

The CDR3 here is CASSPGYYEQYF. DNA for the CDR3: TGTGCCAGCAGTCCGGGTTACTACGAGCAGTACTTC. The chain uses TRBV12-3 or TRBV12-4 and TRBJ2-7; D is ambiguous. Trimming removed 5 bases at V and 3 bases at J, with 8 bases between. The CDR3 is made up of 12 amino acids.

The CDR3 spells CASSPEAGKAYGYTF. CDR3 DNA sequence: TGCGCCAGCAGCCCGGAGGCAGGGAAGGCCTATGGCTACACCTTC. The chain links TRBV5-1 to TRBJ1-2; possibly TRBD1 for D (5 bases). The CDR3 sequence is 15 residues long. Looked up from germline, CDR1 is SGHRS and CDR2 is YFSETQ. Trimming removed 4 bases from V and 4 bases from J, with 17 bases in between.

This clonotype was picked up many times. V gene TRBV7-9 combines with J gene TRBJ2-3; tentative D call: TRBD1 (6 bases). The V gene lost 10 bases and the J gene lost 2 bases, with 13 bases spanning the gap. Germline lookup yields CDR1 SEHNR and CDR2 FQNEAQ (reference sequence). This CDR3 contains 13 residues. The DNA for the CDR3 is TGTGCCATCTCAACAGGGTACACAGATACGCAGTATTTT. The encoded protein is CAISTGYTDTQYF.

This clonotype turned up a few times. The chain uses TRBV5-5 and TRBJ1-1; D is unresolved. CDR1 is SGHKS and CDR2 is YYEKEE in the germline V gene (reference sequence). The CDR3 totals 13 residues. V shed 6 bases and J shed 1 base, with 10 bases lying between them. In DNA form, the CDR3 reads TGTGCCAGCACCAGACTAGGGAACACTGAAGCTTTCTTT. It translates to CASTRLGNTEAFF.

In its sample, this clonotype was seen a few times. The chain uses TRBV7-9 and TRBJ2-1; TRBD2 matches 7 bases. This CDR3 has 14 amino acids. Germline loops: CDR1 SEHNR, CDR2 FQNEAQ (reference sequence). J gave up 7 bases and V 5 bases, and 8 bases lay outside the gene matches. This CDR3 is CASSVAGVGNEQFF. As DNA, the CDR3 is TGTGCCAGCAGCGTCGCGGGAGTGGGTAATGAGCAGTTCTTC. Filled out from reference TRBV7-9 and TRBJ2-1, the complete variable domain reads DTGVSQNPRHKITKRGQNVTFRCDPISEHNRLYWYRQTLGQGPEFLTYFQNEAQLEKSRLLSDRFSAERPKGSFSTLEIQRTEQGDSAMYLCASSVAGVGNEQFFGPGTRLTVL.